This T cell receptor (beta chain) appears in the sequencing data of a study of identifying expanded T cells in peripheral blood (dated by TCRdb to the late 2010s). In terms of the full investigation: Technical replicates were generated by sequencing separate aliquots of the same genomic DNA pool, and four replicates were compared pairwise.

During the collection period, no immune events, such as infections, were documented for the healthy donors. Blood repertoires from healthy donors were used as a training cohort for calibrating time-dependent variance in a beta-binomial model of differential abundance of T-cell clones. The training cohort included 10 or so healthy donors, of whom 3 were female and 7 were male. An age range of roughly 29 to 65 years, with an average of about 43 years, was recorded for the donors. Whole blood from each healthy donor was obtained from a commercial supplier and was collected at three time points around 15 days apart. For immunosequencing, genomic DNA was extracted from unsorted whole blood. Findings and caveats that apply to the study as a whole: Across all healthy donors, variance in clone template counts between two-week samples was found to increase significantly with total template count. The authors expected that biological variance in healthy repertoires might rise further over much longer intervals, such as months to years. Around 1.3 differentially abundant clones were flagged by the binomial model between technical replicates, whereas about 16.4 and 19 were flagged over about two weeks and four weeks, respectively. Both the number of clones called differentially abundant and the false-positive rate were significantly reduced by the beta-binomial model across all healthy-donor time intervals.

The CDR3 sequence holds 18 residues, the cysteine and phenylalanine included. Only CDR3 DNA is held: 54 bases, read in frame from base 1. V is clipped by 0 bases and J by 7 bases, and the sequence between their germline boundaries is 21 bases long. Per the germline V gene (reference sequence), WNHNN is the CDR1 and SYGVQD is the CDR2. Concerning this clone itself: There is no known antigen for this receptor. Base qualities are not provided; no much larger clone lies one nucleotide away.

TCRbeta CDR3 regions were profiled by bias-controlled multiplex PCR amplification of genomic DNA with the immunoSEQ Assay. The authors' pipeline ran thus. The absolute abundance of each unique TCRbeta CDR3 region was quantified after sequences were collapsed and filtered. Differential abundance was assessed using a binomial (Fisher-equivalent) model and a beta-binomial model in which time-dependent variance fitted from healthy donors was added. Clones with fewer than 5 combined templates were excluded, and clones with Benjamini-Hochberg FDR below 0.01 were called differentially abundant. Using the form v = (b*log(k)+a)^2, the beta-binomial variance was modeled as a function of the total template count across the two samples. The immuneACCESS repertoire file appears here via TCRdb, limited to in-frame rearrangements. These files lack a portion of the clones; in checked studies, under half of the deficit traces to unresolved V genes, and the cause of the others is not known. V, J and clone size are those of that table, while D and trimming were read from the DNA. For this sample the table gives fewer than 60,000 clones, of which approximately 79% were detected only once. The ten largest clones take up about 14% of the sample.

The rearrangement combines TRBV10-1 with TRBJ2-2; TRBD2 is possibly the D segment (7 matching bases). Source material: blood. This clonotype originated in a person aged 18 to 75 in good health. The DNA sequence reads TGCGCCAGCAGTGAGTCAAGGGGGAGGGCCCTCCGGGTCGGGGAGCTGTTTTTT. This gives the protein CASSESRGRALRVGELFF.